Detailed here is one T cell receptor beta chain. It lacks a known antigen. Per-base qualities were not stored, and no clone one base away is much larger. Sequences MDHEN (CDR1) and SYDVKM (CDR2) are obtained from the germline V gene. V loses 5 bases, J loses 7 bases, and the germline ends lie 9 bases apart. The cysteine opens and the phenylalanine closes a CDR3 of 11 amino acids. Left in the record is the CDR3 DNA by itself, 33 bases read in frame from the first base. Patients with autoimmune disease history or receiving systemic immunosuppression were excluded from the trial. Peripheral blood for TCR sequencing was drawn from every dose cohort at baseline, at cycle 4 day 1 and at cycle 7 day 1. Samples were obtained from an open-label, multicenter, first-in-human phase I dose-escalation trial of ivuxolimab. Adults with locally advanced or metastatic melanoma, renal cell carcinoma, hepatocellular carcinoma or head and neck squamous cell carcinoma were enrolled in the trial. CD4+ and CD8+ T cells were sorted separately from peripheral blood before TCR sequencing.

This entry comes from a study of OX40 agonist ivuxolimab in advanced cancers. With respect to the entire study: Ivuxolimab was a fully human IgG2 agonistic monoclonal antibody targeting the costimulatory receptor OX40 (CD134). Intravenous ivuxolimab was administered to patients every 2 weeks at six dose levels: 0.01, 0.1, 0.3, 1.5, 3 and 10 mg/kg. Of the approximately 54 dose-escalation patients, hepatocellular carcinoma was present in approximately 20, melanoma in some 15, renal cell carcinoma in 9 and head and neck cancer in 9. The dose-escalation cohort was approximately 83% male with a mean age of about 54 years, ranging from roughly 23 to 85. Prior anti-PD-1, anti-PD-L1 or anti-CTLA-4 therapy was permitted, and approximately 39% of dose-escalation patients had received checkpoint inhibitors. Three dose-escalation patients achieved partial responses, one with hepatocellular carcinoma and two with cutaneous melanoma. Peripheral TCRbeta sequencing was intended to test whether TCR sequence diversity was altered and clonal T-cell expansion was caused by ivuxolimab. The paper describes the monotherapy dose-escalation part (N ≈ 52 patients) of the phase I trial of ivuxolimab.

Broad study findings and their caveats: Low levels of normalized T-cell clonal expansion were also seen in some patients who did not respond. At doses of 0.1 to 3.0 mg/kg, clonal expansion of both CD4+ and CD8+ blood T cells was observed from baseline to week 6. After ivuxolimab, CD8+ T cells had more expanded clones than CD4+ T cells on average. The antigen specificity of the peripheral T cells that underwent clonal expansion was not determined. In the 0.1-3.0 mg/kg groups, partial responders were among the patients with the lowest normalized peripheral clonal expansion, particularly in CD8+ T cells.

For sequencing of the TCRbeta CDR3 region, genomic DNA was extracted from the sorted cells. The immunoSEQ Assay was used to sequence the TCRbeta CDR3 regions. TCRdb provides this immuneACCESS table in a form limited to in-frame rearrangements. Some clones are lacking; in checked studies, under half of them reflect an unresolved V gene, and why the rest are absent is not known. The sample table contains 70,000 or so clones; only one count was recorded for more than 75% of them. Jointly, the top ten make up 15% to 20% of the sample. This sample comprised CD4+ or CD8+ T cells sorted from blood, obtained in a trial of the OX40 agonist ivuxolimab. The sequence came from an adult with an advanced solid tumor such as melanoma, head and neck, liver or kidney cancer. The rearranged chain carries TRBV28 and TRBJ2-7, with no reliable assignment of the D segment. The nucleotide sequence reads TGTGCCAGCAGTCGGGCTTATGAGCAGTACTTC. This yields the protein CASSRAYEQYF.